Following are 5 T cell receptor beta chains from one sample sequenced in a study of cytomegalovirus exposure and HLA in healthy donors. A multiplex PCR was run with 60 Vbeta primers and 13 Jbeta primers. Using immunoSEQ multiplex PCR, the repertoire was profiled, and TCRdb retains in-frame clones only, with some absent. The table shows roughly 150,000 clones, with roughly four fifths occurring only once. Sequencing was done on a sample of PBMCs. The receptor set was obtained from a man aged 25-45 years in good health and CMV-seronegative.

The rearrangement uses TRBV28 and TRBJ2-3; 9 positions match TRBD1. The CDR3 sequence is 15 residues long. Germline V gene sequence: CDR1 MDHEN, CDR2 SYDVKM. V shed 3 bases, J shed 2 bases, and the junction held 3 bases outside the gene matches. In nucleotides, the CDR3 is TGTGCCAGCAGTTTGGACAGGGGACCCACAGATACGCAGTATTTT. Protein: CASSLDRGPTDTQYF.

This clone was counted between two and nine times. V gene TRBV2 combines with J gene TRBJ2-5, with D possibly matching TRBD1 (5 bases). The CDR3 has 14 residues. Germline assignment: CDR1 SNHLY and CDR2 FYNNEI. The ends were cut back, 4 bases at V and 7 bases at J, with 16 bases in the middle. Here the CDR3 reads CASSVGAPGWTQYF. Written as DNA, the CDR3 is TGTGCCAGCAGTGTCGGTGCGCCAGGGTGGACCCAGTACTTC.

The chain has TRBV6-1 and TRBJ1-1, with TRBD1 matching 10 bases. There are 14 residues in the CDR3. From germline, CDR1 is MNHNS and CDR2 SASEGT. The J segment lost 2 bases and the V segment lost 7 bases, leaving 4 bases of the junction unmatched. This CDR3 reads CASTLTGGNTEAFF. DNA of the CDR3: TGTGCCAGCACCTTGACAGGGGGCAACACTGAAGCTTTCTTT.

In this sample, this clone turned up once. The chain has TRBV9 and TRBJ2-5; 9 nucleotides match TRBD2. Losses at the gene ends were 0 bases for V and 4 bases for J; bases not matched to a gene: 7. Germline CDR1 SGDLS, CDR2 YYNGEE. The CDR3 has 16 residues. DNA for the CDR3: TGTGCCAGCAGCGTAGGGGCGGGGGGGTTGGGAGAGACCCAGTACTTC. It specifies CASSVGAGGLGETQYF.

This sequence joins TRBV29-1 and TRBJ2-5, with 7 positions matching TRBD2. Germline V gene lookup returns CDR1 SQVTM and CDR2 ANQGSEA. This CDR3 spans 16 amino acids. V was clipped by 6 bases and J by 2 bases; unmatched bases: 15. CDR3 nucleotides: TGCAGCGTGGGAGGGACGGTCGGGCCATTGCAAGAGACCCAGTACTTC. It encodes CSVGGTVGPLQETQYF.